The 15 T cell receptor beta chains presented below share a single source sample, sequenced in a study of blood T cell repertoires in COVID-19. Data came from immunoSEQ multiplex PCR; TCRdb stores just in-frame clones and leaves some out. This sample has about 430,000 clones, with 70% to 90% found just once. The sequenced sample consisted of PBMCs or T cells enriched from blood (not recorded which). These receptors came from a woman in her 30s with acute COVID-19.

With regard to this clone: A junction boundary mismatches the germline segment, possibly from a read error. The chain joins TRBV7-2 to TRBJ2-7; tentatively, D is TRBD2 (5 bases). The CDR3 runs to 14 residues. Germline loops: CDR1 SGHTA, CDR2 FQGNSA. The CDR3 DNA follows: TGTGCCAGCAGCCCCTCCGAGGGCGGCTACGAGCGGTACTTC. This codes for CASSPSEGGYERYF.

The V call is TRBV9, the J call TRBJ1-2; 9 nucleotides agree with TRBD1. J gave up 3 bases and V 3 bases, and 6 bases lay outside the gene matches. The CDR3 is 15 residues long. The germline V gene encodes CDR1 SGDLS and CDR2 YYNGEE. The CDR3 DNA reads TGTGCCAGCAGCGCCCGACAGGGGGGGGACTATGGCTACACCTTC. The encoded protein is CASSARQGGDYGYTF.

The chain couples TRBV29-1 to TRBJ2-2, with 11 bases matching TRBD2. This CDR3 contains 16 residues. Unmatched junction bases numbered 4, after V lost 1 base and J lost 3 bases. In germline, CDR1 is SQVTM, CDR2 ANQGSEA. The CDR3 bases are TGCAGCGTTGAAGGCCTAGCGGGGGGCCACACCGGGGAGCTGTTTTTT. Amino acid sequence: CSVEGLAGGHTGELFF.

The rearrangement uses TRBV5-1 and TRBJ1-1, with TRBD1 matching 9 bases. Losses at the gene ends were 4 bases for V and 2 bases for J; bases not matched to a gene: 6. Per the germline V gene, CDR1 is SGHRS and CDR2 is YFSETQ. This CDR3 region has 15 residues. Written as DNA, the CDR3 is TGCGCCAGCAGCGGGACAGGGAGAGTTAACACTGAAGCTTTCTTT. As protein: CASSGTGRVNTEAFF.

The chain couples TRBV19 to TRBJ1-2; possibly TRBD1 for D (5 bases). Germline V gene lookup returns CDR1 LNHDA and CDR2 SQIVND (reference sequence). The CDR3 sequence is 13 residues long. V lost 5 bases and J lost 4, with 11 bases in between. The CDR3 nucleotides are TGTGCCAGTAGTTATGGCAGGGCCTATGGCTACACCTTC. Its protein is CASSYGRAYGYTF.

The chain employs TRBV7-3 and TRBJ2-6, with 7 positions matching TRBD1. The CDR3 spans 19 residues. Germline assignment: CDR1 SGHTA and CDR2 FQGTGA. The V gene end was trimmed by 5 bases and the J gene end by 0 bases; junction bases not matched to a gene: 13. The CDR3 DNA sequence: TGTGCCAGCAGCCGATTACCCCCGGGACAGAGCTCTGGGGCCAACGTCCTGACTTTC. As protein: CASSRLPPGQSSGANVLTF. The whole variable domain, remainder taken from reference TRBV7-3 and TRBJ2-6, is GAGVSQTPSNKVTEKGKYVELRCDPISGHTALYWYRQSLGQGPEFLIYFQGTGAADDSGLPNDRFFAVRPEGSVSTLKIQRTERGDSAVYLCASSRLPPGQSSGANVLTFGAGSRLTVL.

This clone is a singleton in its sample. V gene TRBV27 combines with J gene TRBJ2-1; TRBD2 aligns across 13 bases. This CDR3 has 15 amino acids. CDR1 and CDR2 from the germline V gene are MNHEY and SMNVEV (reference sequence). Trimming at V came to 6 bases and at J to 3 bases, leaving 2 bases not matched to a gene. CDR3 DNA: TGTGCCAGCAGACTAGCGGGGGGGCTCTACAATGAGCAGTTCTTC. Translation: CASRLAGGLYNEQFF.

V usage is TRBV10-3 and J usage is TRBJ1-5; TRBD1 matches 7 bases. The ends lost 5 bases at V and 2 bases at J; junction bases unmatched: 6. There are 15 residues in the CDR3. Germline CDR1 and CDR2: ENHRY and SYGVKD. CDR3 bases: TGTGCCATCAGTCTCGGGACAGCCGGCAATCAGCCCCAGCATTTT. Protein: CAISLGTAGNQPQHF.

This CDR3 is CASSLVVGGRHSYEQYF. The CDR3 DNA reads TGTGCCAGCAGCTTAGTAGTGGGCGGGCGACACTCCTACGAGCAGTACTTC. V is TRBV7-2 and J is TRBJ2-7; D perhaps matches TRBD2 (5 bases). Trimming left V 1 base short and J 0 bases short, with 16 bases between. The CDR3 is made up of 17 amino acids. Germline values: CDR1 SGHTA, CDR2 FQGNSA.

The chain joins TRBV2 to TRBJ1-4; weak D call: TRBD1 (6 bases). This CDR3 has 14 residues. V was cut by 5 bases and J by 8 bases, with 15 bases left in between. Germline CDR1 SNHLY, CDR2 FYNNEI. CDR3 nucleotides: TGTGCCAGCAGTAAACAGGGTCGATTAGAAAAACTGTTTTTT. Its protein product is CASSKQGRLEKLFF.

A word on this clone: This same CDR3 is encoded by further DNA sequences in the sample. The rearrangement joins TRBV5-1 to TRBJ1-1; TRBD1 matches at 10 bases. Trimming removed 0 bases from V and 4 bases from J; junction bases left unmatched: 0. The V gene's germline CDR1 is SGHRS and CDR2 YFSETQ. CDR3 length equals 14 residues. The CDR3 nucleotides read TGCGCCAGCAGCTTGGGACAGGGGGCCACTGAAGCTTTCTTT. Translating it yields CASSLGQGATEAFF.

The chain uses TRBV7-6 and TRBJ2-1; the match to TRBD1 covers 9 bases. V was clipped by 5 bases and J by 2 bases; unmatched bases: 16. Per germline, CDR1 SGHVS and CDR2 FNYEAQ. The CDR3 is made up of 19 amino acids. Here the CDR3 reads CASSIPDRGAGPAYNEQFF. The CDR3 coding sequence is TGTGCCAGCAGCATCCCGGACAGGGGCGCGGGGCCTGCCTACAATGAGCAGTTCTTC.

The CDR3 bases are TGTGCCAGCAGCTCAGGCGGAAACACCATATATTTT. Translated: CASSSGGNTIYF. The rearrangement links TRBV14 to TRBJ1-3; the D is unclear. Deletions cut 5 bases from V and 4 bases from J, with 6 bases between. Germline CDR1 reads SGHDN; CDR2 reads FVKESK. This CDR3 contains 12 residues.

The chain combines TRBV7-9 with TRBJ2-7; a possible D gene is TRBD2 (5 bases). Germline CDR1 and CDR2: SEHNR and FQNEAQ (reference sequence). The V and J ends lost 1 base and 7 bases respectively, with 8 bases between them. This CDR3 is 12 amino acids long. The CDR3 DNA sequence: TGTGCCAGCAGCTTAGGCAGAGGGGAGCAGTACTTC. Translation: CASSLGRGEQYF.

Only one count was recorded for this clone. The chain uses TRBV9 and TRBJ1-1; perhaps TRBD1 as D (5 bases). V gave up 4 bases and J gave up 0 bases, with 13 bases separating them. The CDR3 is 15 amino acids. The V gene's germline CDR1 is SGDLS and CDR2 YYNGEE. CDR3 DNA sequence: TGTGCCAGCAGCATCCAGACAGCCATGAACACTGAAGCTTTCTTT. This gives the protein CASSIQTAMNTEAFF.